Given below is one TCR beta chain in context. The repertoire was sequenced with immunoSEQ multiplex PCR; TCRdb's copy has only in-frame clones and lacks some. The sample comprises some 260,000 clones, 90% of which are singletons, and around 3.1% rests with the top ten. The sample is drawn from a study of cytomegalovirus exposure and HLA in healthy donors. V shed 2 bases and J shed 2 bases, with 12 bases lying between them. The CDR3 runs to 16 residues. Germline CDR1 MNHEY, CDR2 SVGAGI. The TCR comes from a young woman in good health and CMV-seronegative. This chain uses TRBV6-5 with TRBJ2-2; D not certain. Sample: PBMCs. CDR3 amino acids: CASSYVGLPNTGELFF. The CDR3 nucleotides read TGTGCCAGCAGTTACGTGGGATTGCCTAACACCGGGGAGCTGTTTTTT.